The 7 T cell receptor beta chains in this list originate from one sample, sequenced in a study of cytotoxic CD8 clonotypes in ibrutinib-treated CLL. The protocol was immunoSEQ multiplex PCR, while the TCRdb copy is restricted to in-frame clones and leaves out a portion. The sample holds 150,000 or so clones, approximately 81% seen once. Material: PBMCs, obtained after 12 months of ibrutinib treatment. Receptor source: a human donor with chronic lymphocytic leukemia.

A single count supports this clone. V gene TRBV27 combines with J gene TRBJ1-5, with D unclear. The CDR3 is made up of 16 amino acids. CDR1 and CDR2 from the germline V gene are MNHEY and SMNVEV (reference sequence). Trimming removed 1 base from V and 1 base from J, with 11 bases in between. CDR3 protein: CASSLYRVTSNQPQHF. The CDR3 region has the DNA TGTGCCAGCAGTTTATATCGGGTTACGAGCAATCAGCCCCAGCATTTT.

The V call is TRBV15, the J call TRBJ2-3; 13 bases line up with TRBD2. The germline CDR1 and CDR2 sequences are LNHNV and YYDKDF (reference sequence). The CDR3 runs to 16 residues. The V and J ends lost 2 bases and 4 bases, in that order; junction bases with no gene match: 3. In DNA, the CDR3 is TGTGCCACCAGCAGATACACTAGCGGGAGGGCAGATACGCAGTATTTT. Its protein product is CATSRYTSGRADTQYF.

The CDR3 protein is CASSLQAVIGNYEQYF. CDR3 in DNA: TGCGCCAGCAGCCTCCAGGCGGTAATAGGGAACTACGAGCAGTACTTC. J is TRBJ2-7 and V is TRBV5-1; D not resolved. The CDR3 loop spans 16 amino acids. The ends were cut back, 4 bases at V and 3 bases at J, with 20 bases in the middle. CDR1 is SGHRS and CDR2 is YFSETQ in the germline V gene. The full variable domain, rest sourced from reference TRBV5-1 and TRBJ2-7, is KAGVTQTPRYLIKTRGQQVTLSCSPISGHRSVSWYQQTPGQGLQFLFEYFSETQRNKGNFPGRFSGRQFSNSRSEMNVSTLELGDSALYLCASSLQAVIGNYEQYFGPGTRLTVT.

This clone turned up a few times. CDR3 nucleotides: TGTGCCAGCAGCGCTTTGAAAATGGACTACAATCAGCCCCAGCATTTT. It yields the protein CASSALKMDYNQPQHF. This chain joins TRBV7-8 and TRBJ1-5; D ambiguous. The CDR3 consists of 16 residues. V lost 5 bases and J lost 3, with 17 bases in between. Germline V CDR1 and CDR2: SGHVS, FQNEAQ.

The V gene is TRBV28, the J gene TRBJ2-3; TRBD2 aligns across 12 bases. The CDR3 contains 20 residues. The germline V gene encodes CDR1 MDHEN and CDR2 SYDVKM. Trimming cost V 6 bases and J 0 bases; bases outside gene matches: 16. The CDR3 coding sequence is TGTGCCAGCAGAGCACTGGGGCTAGCGGGAGGGTCTTCTAGCACAGATACGCAGTATTTT. Residues: CASRALGLAGGSSSTDTQYF.

This chain links TRBV2 with TRBJ2-7; tentative D call: TRBD1 (6 bases). Germline assignment: CDR1 SNHLY and CDR2 FYNNEI. The CDR3 sequence is 11 residues long. V was trimmed by 7 bases and J by 5 bases, leaving 9 bases between them. The CDR3: CASIRGHEQYF. CDR3 bases: TGTGCCAGCATCAGGGGCCACGAGCAGTACTTC.

The chain has TRBV28 and TRBJ2-1, with 10 bases lining up with TRBD2. V was pared by 5 bases and J by 7 bases, with 14 bases of the junction left unmatched. Germline V CDR1 and CDR2: MDHEN, SYDVKM. This CDR3 comprises 17 residues. The CDR3 loop reads CASSNPSGRAVWNEQFF. CDR3 in DNA: TGTGCCAGCAGTAACCCAAGCGGGAGGGCGGTATGGAATGAGCAGTTCTTC.